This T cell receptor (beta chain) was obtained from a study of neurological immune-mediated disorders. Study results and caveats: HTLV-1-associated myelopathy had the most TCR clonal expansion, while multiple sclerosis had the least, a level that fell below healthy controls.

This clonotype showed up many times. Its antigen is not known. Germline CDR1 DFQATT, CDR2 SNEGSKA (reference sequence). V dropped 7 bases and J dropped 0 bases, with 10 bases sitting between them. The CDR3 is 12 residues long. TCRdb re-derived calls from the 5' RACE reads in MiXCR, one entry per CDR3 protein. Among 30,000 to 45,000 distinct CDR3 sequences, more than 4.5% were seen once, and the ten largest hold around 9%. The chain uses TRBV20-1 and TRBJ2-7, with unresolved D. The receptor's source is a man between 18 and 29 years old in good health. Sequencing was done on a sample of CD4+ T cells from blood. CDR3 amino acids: CSVGGDSYEQYF. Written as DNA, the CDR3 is TGCAGTGTGGGCGGCGACTCCTACGAGCAGTACTTC.